These T cell receptor beta chains were read from a single sample in a study of T cell repertoires in ileal Crohn's disease. Assay: immunoSEQ multiplex PCR; the TCRdb copy retains only in-frame clones and omits some. The table shows about 14,000 clones, with 78% occurring only once. Sequencing was performed on ileal tissue. These receptors were taken from an adult with Crohn's disease. The CDR3 runs from the conserved cysteine through the conserved F or W. The D gene is left open where the match is weak. The size of a clone is reported for some rows only, either as once, few or many, or as a class for expanded clones.

>NA|TRBD1|TRBV7-2|TRBJ2-4
CASSLTGGAPVNIQYF
TGTGCCAGCAGCTTGACAGGGGGCGCCCCCGTGAACATTCAGTACTTC
>NA|TRBD2|TRBV5-5|TRBJ2-3
CASSSSRGLAGESALYF
TGTGCCAGCAGCTCGTCCCGGGGACTAGCGGGGGAATCCGCACTTTATTTT
>NA|NA|TRBV28|TRBJ1-6
CASRKTGRSNSPLHF
TGTGCCAGCAGAAAAACAGGGAGAAGTAATTCACCCCTCCACTTT
>NA|TRBD1|TRBV5-4|TRBJ2-5
CASSQTGDKVGTQYF
TGTGCCAGCAGCCAGACAGGGGATAAGGTTGGGACCCAGTACTTC
>NA|TRBD2|TRBV4-2|TRBJ2-5
CASSQVGGGGGETQYF
TGTGCCAGCAGCCAAGTCGGCGGGGGGGGAGGAGAGACCCAGTACTTC
>NA|NA|TRBV27|TRBJ1-6
CASSLGQLSSPLHF
TGTGCCAGCAGTTTAGGGCAGCTCAGTTCACCCCTCCACTTT
>NA|TRBD1|TRBV28|TRBJ2-3
CASSQNRGTQYF
TGTGCCAGCAGTCAGAACAGGGGTACGCAGTATTTT
>few|NA|TRBV4-2|TRBJ1-2
CASSQVSPEGYGYTF
TGTGCCAGCAGCCAAGTCAGTCCTGAGGGCTATGGCTACACCTTC
>few|TRBD1|TRBV29-1|TRBJ1-2
CSVRQGSSGYTF
TGCAGCGTTCGACAGGGCTCGAGTGGCTACACCTTC
>NA|TRBD1|TRBV19|TRBJ1-2
CASSSRTGNGYTF
TGTGCCAGTAGTAGCCGGACAGGCAATGGCTACACCTTC
>NA|NA|TRBV19|TRBJ2-5
CASSRGRAETQYF
TGTGCCAGTAGTAGGGGCAGGGCAGAGACCCAGTACTTC
>NA|TRBD2|TRBV11-2|TRBJ2-2
CASSLDGGGGAVGELFF
TGTGCCAGCAGCTTAGATGGTGGCGGGGGGGCCGTCGGGGAGCTGTTTTTT
>NA|NA|TRBV2|TRBJ2-1
CASRGDTREQFF
TGTGCCAGCAGGGGGGACACTCGCGAGCAGTTCTTC
>NA|NA|TRBV5-1|TRBJ2-2
CASSLGPTTGELFF
TGCGCCAGCAGCTTGGGCCCAACTACCGGGGAGCTGTTTTTT
>NA|TRBD2|TRBV5-8|TRBJ2-7
CASSSGSGLAGYEQYF
TGTGCCAGCAGCAGCGGGAGCGGACTAGCGGGGTACGAGCAGTACTTC
>NA|TRBD2|TRBV27|TRBJ2-7
CASTGRGGEEQYF
TGTGCCAGCACTGGACGGGGGGGCGAAGAGCAGTACTTC
>NA|TRBD1|TRBV30|TRBJ1-4
CAWSPGTGFVANEKLFF
TGTGCCTGGAGTCCCGGGACAGGGTTTGTGGCTAATGAAAAACTGTTTTTT
>NA|TRBD2|TRBV5-1|TRBJ2-7
CASSPSGGNFYEQYF
TGCGCCAGCAGCCCTAGCGGGGGGAATTTCTACGAGCAGTACTTC
>NA|NA|TRBV5-1|TRBJ2-5
CASSLARETQYF
TGCGCCAGCAGCTTGGCGAGGGAGACCCAGTACTTC
>NA|NA|TRBV30|TRBJ1-1
CAWSPSLVRNTEAFF
TGTGCCTGGTCTCCGAGCCTGGTACGGAACACTGAAGCTTTCTTT
>once|NA|TRBV7-2|TRBJ2-1
CASSLDGGPKQQFF
TGTGCCAGCAGCTTAGATGGGGGCCCAAAACAGCAGTTCTTC
>NA|NA|TRBV19|TRBJ1-5
CASSINGGSNQPQHF
TGTGCCAGTAGTATAAACGGGGGGAGCAATCAGCCCCAGCATTTT
>NA|NA|TRBV6-6|TRBJ1-1
CASSKQWGGTNTEAFF
TGTGCCAGCAGTAAGCAATGGGGGGGGACGAACACTGAAGCTTTCTTT
>NA|TRBD2|TRBV4-1|TRBJ2-7
CASSQAERGVAYEQYF
TGCGCCAGCAGCCAAGCCGAGCGGGGGGTCGCCTACGAGCAGTACTTC
>once|TRBD2|TRBV19|TRBJ2-3
CASRAGGNTDTQYF
TGTGCCAGCCGAGCGGGGGGGAACACAGATACGCAGTATTTT
>NA|NA|TRBV5-1|TRBJ2-1
CASSLELVGEQFF
TGCGCCAGCAGCTTGGAACTAGTGGGGGAGCAGTTCTTC
>NA|TRBD1|TRBV6-6|TRBJ2-2
CASSSRTGPGELFF
TGTGCCAGCAGTTCCCGGACAGGCCCCGGGGAGCTGTTTTTT
>NA|NA|TRBV6-1|TRBJ1-5
CASSASTGIGGQPQHF
TGTGCCAGCAGTGCAAGTACAGGGATCGGCGGTCAGCCCCAGCATTTT
>once|NA|TRBV19|TRBJ1-2
CASSIDWQGGYGYTF
TGTGCCAGTAGTATAGATTGGCAGGGAGGCTATGGCTACACCTTC
>few|NA|TRBV29-1|TRBJ2-7
CSVEGGGDEQYF
TGCAGCGTTGAGGGTGGAGGGGACGAGCAGTACTTC
>few|TRBD1|TRBV19|TRBJ1-2
CASSVAGTDENGYTF
TGTGCCAGTAGCGTAGCTGGGACAGACGAGAATGGCTACACCTTC
>few|NA|TRBV2|TRBJ1-5
CASSPDGGNQPQHF
TGTGCCAGCAGTCCCGACGGGGGCAATCAGCCCCAGCATTTT
>NA|NA|TRBV11-2|TRBJ2-3
CASSHTPDTQYF
TGTGCCAGCAGCCACACACCCGATACGCAGTATTTT
>NA|NA|TRBV27|TRBJ1-2
CASSFSADRNYGYTF
TGTGCCAGCAGTTTCTCCGCCGACAGAAACTATGGCTACACCTTC
>NA|NA|TRBV6-1|TRBJ2-7
CASSEGPVPRGEQYF
TGTGCCAGCAGTGAAGGGCCAGTCCCACGGGGGGAGCAGTACTTC
>NA|NA|TRBV21-1|TRBJ2-7
CASSKDRVWEQYF
TGTGCCAGCAGCAAGGACAGGGTGTGGGAGCAGTACTTC
>NA|NA|TRBV7-8|TRBJ1-5
CASSSSGGLNQPQHF
TGTGCCAGCAGCTCGTCCGGCGGGCTGAATCAGCCCCAGCATTTT
>few|TRBD1|TRBV30|TRBJ2-7
CAWSAGQGYEQYF
TGTGCCTGGAGCGCCGGACAGGGCTACGAGCAGTACTTC
>medium-sized|NA|TRBV2|TRBJ1-5
CASSGDLGGFNQPQHF
TGTGCCAGCAGTGGAGACCTGGGGGGTTTCAATCAGCCCCAGCATTTT
>NA|NA|TRBV19|TRBJ2-7
CASSNQGTRSSYEQYF
TGTGCCAGTAGTAATCAGGGGACCAGGTCCTCCTACGAGCAGTACTTC
>NA|TRBD1|TRBV10-3|TRBJ2-7
CAIREDRADHYEQYF
TGTGCCATCAGGGAGGACAGGGCAGACCACTACGAGCAGTACTTC
>large|NA|TRBV6-5|TRBJ1-6
CATGIYNSPLHF
TGTGCCACGGGGATCTATAATTCACCCCTCCACTTT
>NA|NA|TRBV6-1|TRBJ1-3
CASSEPGEWAGNTIYF
TGTGCCAGCAGTGAGCCAGGGGAATGGGCTGGAAACACCATATATTTT
>NA|NA|TRBV4-2|TRBJ2-5
CASSQDRDTQETQYF
TGTGCCAGCAGCCAAGATCGGGACACCCAAGAGACCCAGTACTTC
>NA|TRBD2|TRBV7-8|TRBJ2-7
CASSSLAGGLDEQYF
TGTGCCAGCAGCTCCCTCGCGGGGGGTCTCGACGAGCAGTACTTC
>few|NA|TRBV4-3|TRBJ2-2
CASSQPDITGELFF
TGCGCCAGCAGCCAACCTGACATCACCGGGGAGCTGTTTTTT
>NA|TRBD1|TRBV29-1|TRBJ1-2
CSVGRPGQGVHGYTF
TGCAGCGTTGGACGCCCGGGACAGGGGGTGCATGGCTACACCTTC
>NA|TRBD2|TRBV29-1|TRBJ2-3
CSVEGLAGPTDTQYF
TGCAGCGTTGAAGGTCTAGCGGGGCCCACAGATACGCAGTATTTT
>NA|TRBD2|TRBV7-2|TRBJ2-1
CASSWAGGHEQFF
TGTGCCAGCAGCTGGGCGGGGGGACATGAGCAGTTCTTC
>NA|NA|TRBV6-1|TRBJ1-3
CASSEQGNSGNTIYF
TGTGCCAGCAGTGAACAGGGGAACTCTGGAAACACCATATATTTT
>NA|TRBD1|TRBV6-1|TRBJ2-7
CASTTGLYEQYF
TGTGCCAGCACGACAGGGCTATACGAGCAGTACTTC
>NA|TRBD2|TRBV5-6|TRBJ2-5
CASSFSGVAGHQETQYF
TGTGCCAGCAGCTTCTCCGGGGTAGCGGGGCACCAAGAGACCCAGTACTTC
>NA|NA|TRBV29-1|TRBJ2-1
CSVEERGGTGNEQFF
TGCAGCGTTGAAGAACGGGGAGGTACGGGAAATGAGCAGTTCTTC
>NA|NA|TRBV7-4|TRBJ2-3
CASSLPDRPSDTQYF
TGTGCCAGCAGCTTACCGGACAGACCTTCGGATACGCAGTATTTT
>few|TRBD2|TRBV2|TRBJ2-1
CASSEVSGGTYNEQFF
TGTGCCAGCAGTGAGGTTAGCGGGGGCACCTACAATGAGCAGTTCTTC
>NA|NA|TRBV2|TRBJ1-6
CASTPGPGGDSPLHF
TGTGCCAGCACCCCGGGTCCGGGGGGGGATTCACCCCTCCACTTT
>NA|TRBD2|TRBV11-2|TRBJ2-3
CASSKITGLAGGPPRTQYF
TGTGCCAGCAGCAAGATAACGGGACTAGCGGGGGGGCCCCCCAGAACGCAGTATTTT
>NA|NA|TRBV2|TRBJ2-2
CASRASDTSGTGELFF
TGTGCCAGCAGGGCATCGGACACTTCGGGCACCGGGGAGCTGTTTTTT
>NA|TRBD1|TRBV5-6|TRBJ2-6
CASSLMGQSSGANVLTF
TGTGCCAGCAGCCTCATGGGACAGAGCTCTGGGGCCAACGTCCTGACTTTC